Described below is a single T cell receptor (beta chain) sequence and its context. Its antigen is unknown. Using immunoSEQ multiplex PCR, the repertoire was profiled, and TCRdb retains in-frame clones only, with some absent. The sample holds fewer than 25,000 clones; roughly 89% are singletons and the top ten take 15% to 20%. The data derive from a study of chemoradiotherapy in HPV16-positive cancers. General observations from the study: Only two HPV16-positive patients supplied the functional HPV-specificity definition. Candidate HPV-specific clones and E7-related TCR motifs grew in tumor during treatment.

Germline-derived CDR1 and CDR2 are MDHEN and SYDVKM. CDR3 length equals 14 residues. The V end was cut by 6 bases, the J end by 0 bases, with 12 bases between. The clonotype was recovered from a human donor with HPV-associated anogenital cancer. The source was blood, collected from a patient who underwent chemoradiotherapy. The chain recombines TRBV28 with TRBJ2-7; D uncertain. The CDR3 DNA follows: TGTGCCAGCAGAGACAATCTTGGCTCCTACGAGCAGTACTTC. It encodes CASRDNLGSYEQYF.